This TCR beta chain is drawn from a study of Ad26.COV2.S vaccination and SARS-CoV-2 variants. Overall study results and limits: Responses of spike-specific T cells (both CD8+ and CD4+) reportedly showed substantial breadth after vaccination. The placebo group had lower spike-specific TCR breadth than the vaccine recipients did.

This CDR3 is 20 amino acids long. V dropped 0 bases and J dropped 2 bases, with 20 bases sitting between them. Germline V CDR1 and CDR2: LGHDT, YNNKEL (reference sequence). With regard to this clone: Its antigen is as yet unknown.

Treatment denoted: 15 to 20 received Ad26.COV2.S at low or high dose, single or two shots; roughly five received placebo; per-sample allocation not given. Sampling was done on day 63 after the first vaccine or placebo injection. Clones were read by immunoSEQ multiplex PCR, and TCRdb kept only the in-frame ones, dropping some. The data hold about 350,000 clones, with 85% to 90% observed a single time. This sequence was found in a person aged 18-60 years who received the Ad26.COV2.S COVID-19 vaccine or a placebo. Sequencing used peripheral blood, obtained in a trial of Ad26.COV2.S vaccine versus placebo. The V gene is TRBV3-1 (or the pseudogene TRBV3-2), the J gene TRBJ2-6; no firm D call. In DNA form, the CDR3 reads TGTGCCAGCAGCCAAGAAACCGACGGGTTAACTGAAACTGGGGCCAACGTCCTGACTTTC. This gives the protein CASSQETDGLTETGANVLTF.